This TCR beta chain was recorded in a study of T cells after yellow fever vaccination (dated by TCRdb to between 2019 and 2020). A note on the overall study: The SMART-Seq v4 Ultra Low Input RNA kit was used to prepare libraries from fractions with low cell numbers. To follow T-cell clones before and after both primary and booster YFV17D yellow fever vaccination, bulk TCR alpha and beta repertoires underwent longitudinal sequencing. The cohort comprised two healthy male donors, one aged 18 to 29 and one aged 30 to 40 years. Blood was collected at multiple timepoints before and after primary and secondary immunization, and bulk PBMC replicates and cell subsets were isolated.

Study-wide conclusions, independent of this receptor: After the booster, most clones that had expanded after primary vaccination were detected again (about 97% of CD4 and 88% of CD8), suggesting broad maintenance of memory. A small fraction of clonotypes appeared in both the CD4 and CD8 compartments, likely as a result of convergent recombination. Because abundant contaminating clonotypes from the bulk population could be contained in FACS-sorted repertoires, computational filtering was required. The secondary T-cell response was weaker than the primary response but faster, peaking on day 5 instead of day 15. Only two donors were included in the study, so the extent to which the findings can be generalized is limited.

To note about this clonotype: Its antigen target is currently unknown. Within one base of it there is no much larger clone, and no base qualities were kept.

The instrument was an Illumina NovaSeq 6000. TCR cDNA was made using 5'RACE template switching, a step that added a universal primer site and unique molecular identifiers. Priming for cDNA synthesis came from both the TCR alpha and TCR beta constant segments. Two PCR steps were used to amplify libraries, with sample barcodes and sequencing adapters being added in the second step. Sequencing of libraries was performed on Illumina HiSeq 2500 (2x100 bp) or NovaSeq (2x150 bp). The authors' pipeline ran thus. Demultiplexing of reads and collapsing into UMI consensus sequences were performed with MIGEC, and V(D)J alignment was carried out with MiXCR. Using edgeR on replicate PBMC samples, clonotypes were called vaccine-responding if FDR was below 0.01 and the log2 fold change was above 5 up to day 15. Each bulk clonotype was labeled CD4 or CD8 based on which sequenced repertoire, CD4 or CD8, contained the clonotype at higher abundance. Starting from the raw public reads, TCRdb applied fastp trimming at Q25, assembled clones with MiXCR and retained in-frame beta chains. All rows with the same CDR3 protein become a single entry with the most common DNA and genes. Clone size and V and J calls follow TCRdb, not the original study. Across this sample there are about 340,000 distinct CDR3 sequences, with 3% to 4.5% seen only once. The top ten hold roughly a quarter of the sample.

The CDR3, cysteine through phenylalanine, is 16 amino acids long. The retained sequence is limited to the CDR3, 48 bases, with the frame set at the first base. V is shortened by 6 bases, J by 9 bases, and the region joining them spans 24 bases. In the germline V gene (reference sequence), CDR1 corresponds to DFQATT and CDR2 to SNEGSKA. The sample's treatment or condition, from its label and the paper: live attenuated yellow fever vaccine strain. At each blood-draw timepoint, two biological replicates of bulk PBMCs were collected. A standard Ficoll-Paque protocol was used to isolate PBMCs from peripheral blood. RNA was extracted with TriZol from bulk PBMCs, CD4 and CD8 fractions, and dextramer-positive and dextramer-negative fractions.

Here the sequenced sample was PBMCs, taken 5 days after the yellow fever booster vaccination. This chain is built from TRBV20-1 and TRBJ1-6, and the D gene may be TRBD1, 5 bases matching. This TCR was sampled from a young man who received the YFV17D yellow fever vaccine. DNA sequence: TGCAGTGCCGGACAAGTACCGGGGCCGGCGGGTTCACCCCTCCACTTT. This yields the protein CSAGQVPGPAGSPLHF.